The 5 T cell receptor beta chains below come from one sample, sequenced in a study of OX40 agonist ivuxolimab in advanced cancers. The assay was immunoSEQ multiplex PCR, and TCRdb's table has in-frame clones only and misses some. This sample has roughly 88,000 clones, with approximately 87% found just once. The sample was CD4+ or CD8+ T cells sorted from blood, taken in a trial of the OX40 agonist ivuxolimab. Receptors originate from an adult with an advanced solid tumor such as melanoma, head and neck, liver or kidney cancer.

The gene calls are TRBV6-5 and TRBJ1-1; D might be TRBD1 (5 bases). This CDR3 is built from 14 residues. The germline V gene encodes CDR1 MNHEY and CDR2 SVGAGI. V was cut by 2 bases and J by 4 bases, with 11 bases left in between. The CDR3 loop reads CASSYEWGGTEAFF. The CDR3, as DNA: TGTGCCAGCAGTTACGAATGGGGGGGCACTGAAGCTTTCTTT.

J is TRBJ2-5 and V is TRBV7-9; no definite D call. The germline V and J ends were trimmed by 5 bases and 4 bases, with 5 bases remaining between them. CDR1 is SEHNR, CDR2 FQNEAQ, per germline (reference sequence). This CDR3 is 11 amino acids long. The CDR3 protein is CASSLSETQYF. As DNA, the CDR3 is TGTGCCAGCAGCCTGTCAGAGACCCAGTACTTC. Based on the CDR3 plus reference TRBV7-9 and TRBJ2-5, the full variable domain is DTGVSQNPRHKITKRGQNVTFRCDPISEHNRLYWYRQTLGQGPEFLTYFQNEAQLEKSRLLSDRFSAERPKGSFSTLEIQRTEQGDSAMYLCASSLSETQYFGPGTRLLVL.

This clone was detected only a few times. This chain joins TRBV20-1 and TRBJ1-2; the D is unclear. Germline loops: CDR1 DFQATT, CDR2 SNEGSKA (reference sequence). CDR3 length equals 11 residues. Trimming removed 0 bases at V and 6 bases at J, with 5 bases between. The CDR3 DNA follows: TGCAGTGCTAGAGATGGGGATGGCTACACCTTC. The encoded protein is CSARDGDGYTF.

This clone came up once. The chain has TRBV19 and TRBJ1-2; D ambiguous. The germline gives CDR1 LNHDA, CDR2 SQIVND (reference sequence). With 3 bases removed from V and 8 bases from J, the gap between germline ends came to 16 bases. The CDR3 length is 14 residues. The DNA for the CDR3 is TGTGCCAGTAGTATCCCCGGGCAGTTGGGCGGCTACACCTTC. Translating gives CASSIPGQLGGYTF.

DNA of the CDR3: TGTGCCAGCAGCTTGGCGGGACAGCAAGAGACCCAGTACTTC. It translates to CASSLAGQQETQYF. J is TRBJ2-5 and V is TRBV5-4; 7 bases are shared with TRBD1. J gave up 2 bases and V 0 bases, and 1 base lay outside the gene matches. This CDR3 spans 14 amino acids. The germline V gene has CDR1 SGHNT and CDR2 YYREEE (reference sequence).